This TCR beta chain is from a study of CDR3 diversity in severe acne. In this sample, this clonotype turned up many times. The CDR3 runs 11 residues. Germline V gene lookup returns CDR1 SNHLY and CDR2 FYNNEI. Trimming cost V 2 bases and J 8 bases, with 6 bases left between them. TCRdb re-derived calls from the PCR reads in MiXCR, one entry per CDR3 protein. The table lists roughly 100,000 distinct CDR3 sequences, about half of them singletons. Sequencing input: blood. The chain combines TRBV2 with TRBJ1-1; possibly TRBD1 for D (5 bases). The TCR sequence derives from a male donor with acne. In DNA form, the CDR3 reads TGTGCCAGCAGTGAACAGGGAGAAGCTTTCTTT. Encoded protein: CASSEQGEAFF.